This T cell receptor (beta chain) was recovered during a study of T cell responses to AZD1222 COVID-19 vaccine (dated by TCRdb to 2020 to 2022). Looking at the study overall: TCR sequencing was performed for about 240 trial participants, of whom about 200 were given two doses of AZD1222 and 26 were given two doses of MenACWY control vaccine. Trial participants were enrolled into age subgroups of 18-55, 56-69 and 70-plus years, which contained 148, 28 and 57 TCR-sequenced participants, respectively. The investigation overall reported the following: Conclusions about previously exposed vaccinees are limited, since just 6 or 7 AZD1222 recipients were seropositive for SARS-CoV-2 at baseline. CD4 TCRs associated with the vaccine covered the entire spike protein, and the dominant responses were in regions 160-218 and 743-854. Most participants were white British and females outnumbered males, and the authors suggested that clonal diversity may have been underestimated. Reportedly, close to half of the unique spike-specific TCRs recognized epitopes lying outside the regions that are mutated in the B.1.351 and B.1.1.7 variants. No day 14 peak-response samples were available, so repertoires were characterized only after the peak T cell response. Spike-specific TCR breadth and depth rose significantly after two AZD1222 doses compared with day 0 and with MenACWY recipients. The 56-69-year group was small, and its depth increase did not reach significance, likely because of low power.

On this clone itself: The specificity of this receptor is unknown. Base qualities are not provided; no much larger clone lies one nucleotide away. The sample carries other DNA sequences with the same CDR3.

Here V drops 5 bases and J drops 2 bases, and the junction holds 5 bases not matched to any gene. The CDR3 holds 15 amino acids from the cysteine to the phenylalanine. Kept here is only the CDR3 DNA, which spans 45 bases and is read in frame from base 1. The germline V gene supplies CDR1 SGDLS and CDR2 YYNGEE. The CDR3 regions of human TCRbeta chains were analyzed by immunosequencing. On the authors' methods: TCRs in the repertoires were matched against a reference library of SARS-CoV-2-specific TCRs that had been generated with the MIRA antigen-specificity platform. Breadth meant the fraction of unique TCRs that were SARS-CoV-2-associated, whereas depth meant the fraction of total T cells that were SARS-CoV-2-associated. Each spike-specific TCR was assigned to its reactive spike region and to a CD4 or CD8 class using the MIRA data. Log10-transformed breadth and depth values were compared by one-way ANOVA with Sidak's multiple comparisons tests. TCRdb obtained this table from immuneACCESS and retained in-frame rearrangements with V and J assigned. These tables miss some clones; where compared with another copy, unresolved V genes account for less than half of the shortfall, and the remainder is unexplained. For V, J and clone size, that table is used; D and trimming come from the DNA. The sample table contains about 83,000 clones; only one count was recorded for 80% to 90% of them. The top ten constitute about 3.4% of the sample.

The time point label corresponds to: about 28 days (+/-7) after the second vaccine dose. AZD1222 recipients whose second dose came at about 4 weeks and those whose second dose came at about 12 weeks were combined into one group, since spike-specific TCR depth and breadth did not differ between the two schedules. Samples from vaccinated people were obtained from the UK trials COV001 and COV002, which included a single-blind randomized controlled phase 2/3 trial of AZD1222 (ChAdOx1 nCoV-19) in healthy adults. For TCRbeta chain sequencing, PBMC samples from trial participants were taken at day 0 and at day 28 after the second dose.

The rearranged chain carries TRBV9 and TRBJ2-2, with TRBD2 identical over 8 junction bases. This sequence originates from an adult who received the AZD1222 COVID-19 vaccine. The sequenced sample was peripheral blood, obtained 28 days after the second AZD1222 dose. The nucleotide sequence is TGTGCCAGCAGTGCCAGCGGGAGTAACACCGGGGAGCTGTTTTTT. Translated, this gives CASSASGSNTGELFF.